Described below is a single TCR beta chain sequence and its context. A much more abundant neighbour one base away suggests this may be a read error. The record originates from a study of blood T cells in healthy people across ages. Primers used in a second PCR of about 6 to 11 cycles were a sample-barcoded 5' primer and a J-beta primer mix. TCRdb itself ran the 5' RACE reads through MiXCR, one entry per CDR3 protein. The sample includes 1.5 million to 2 million distinct CDR3 sequences, approximately 28% of them seen just once. This CDR3 has 13 residues. The rearrangement uses TRBV12-3 or TRBV12-4 and TRBJ2-1, with TRBD1 identical over 7 bases. Sequenced sample: blood. This TCR came from a woman between 25 and 40 years old in good health. In DNA, the CDR3 is TGTGCCAGCAGTTCGACAGGGAGCAATGAGCGGTTCTTC. Encoded protein: CASSSTGSNERFF.